The 7 T cell receptor beta chains reported below all come from one sample, sequenced in a study of shared clonotypes between healthy human individuals. TCRdb keeps only in-frame clones here, not all; method: immunoSEQ multiplex PCR. The data contain some 2.1 million clones, over 85% of them singletons. Sequencing used naive CD4+ T cells sorted from blood. Subset indicated: CD45RA+ positively selected. These receptors originate from a man between 18 and 35 years old in good health.

The chain combines TRBV19 with TRBJ2-2; 14 bases are shared with TRBD2. Unmatched junction bases numbered 13, after V lost 6 bases and J lost 4 bases. The germline gives CDR1 LNHDA, CDR2 SQIVND (reference sequence). CDR3 length equals 19 residues. DNA of the CDR3: TGTGCCAGTAGCAAAAAGGGACTAGCGGGAGTATGGGGCACCGGGGAGCTGTTTTTT. Protein sequence: CASSKKGLAGVWGTGELFF.

On this clone itself: The identical CDR3 is also encoded by other nucleotide sequences in the sample. This chain links TRBV6-5 with TRBJ1-1, with TRBD1 matching 11 bases. The CDR3 sequence is 13 residues long. The V segment lost 5 bases and the J segment 7 bases; nucleotides outside the gene matches: 3. Looked up from germline, CDR1 is MNHEY and CDR2 is SVGAGI. CDR3 sequence reads: CASSRGQGVEAFF. CDR3 nucleotides: TGTGCCAGCAGTAGGGGACAGGGGGTTGAAGCTTTCTTT.

The CDR3 region has the DNA TGTGCCAGCGACCGGACAGCTAGCAATCAGCCCCAGCATTTT. This sequence encodes CASDRTASNQPQHF. This sequence joins TRBV6-1 and TRBJ1-5, with TRBD1 as a possible D gene (6 bases). The CDR3 runs to 14 residues. Trimming cost V 8 bases and J 0 bases, with 11 bases left between them. The germline V gene encodes CDR1 MNHNS and CDR2 SASEGT.

This clone was found once. J is TRBJ2-3 and V is TRBV5-1; 7 nucleotides align to TRBD1. V trimming: 2 bases; J trimming: 4 bases; junction bases outside the gene matches: 7. Germline CDR1 and CDR2: SGHRS and YFSETQ. The CDR3 runs to 15 residues. The CDR3 bases are TGCGCCAGCAGCTTAATCGACAGGGCGGCAGATACGCAGTATTTT. Protein: CASSLIDRAADTQYF.

Notes on this clone: Other nucleotide sequences from this sample produce the same CDR3. The chain combines TRBV5-1 with TRBJ2-2; 11 bases are shared with TRBD2. CDR1 and CDR2 from the germline V gene are SGHRS and YFSETQ. The V gene end was trimmed by 4 bases and the J gene end by 1 base; junction bases not matched to a gene: 3. The CDR3 runs 16 residues. CDR3 bases: TGCGCCAGCAGCCGTACTAGCGGGGGGAACACCGGGGAGCTGTTTTTT. It specifies CASSRTSGGNTGELFF.

This chain joins TRBV2 and TRBJ2-7, with no clear D. V was pared by 8 bases and J by 2 bases, with 13 bases between. Germline-derived CDR1 and CDR2 are SNHLY and FYNNEI. The CDR3 contains 13 residues. The CDR3: CASASGPAYEQYF. The CDR3 region has the DNA TGTGCCAGCGCTTCGGGCCCAGCCTACGAGCAGTACTTC.

Notes on this clone: The sample contains more than one DNA sequence encoding this CDR3. The V gene is TRBV7-2, the J gene TRBJ2-7; 8 bases agree with TRBD2. The trim removed 0 bases at V and 4 bases at J, leaving 2 bases unmatched. The CDR3 is 14 amino acids. Germline assignment: CDR1 SGHTA and CDR2 FQGNSA. CDR3 loop: CASSLALAAYEQYF. The CDR3 nucleotides read TGTGCCAGCAGCTTAGCACTAGCGGCTTACGAGCAGTACTTC.